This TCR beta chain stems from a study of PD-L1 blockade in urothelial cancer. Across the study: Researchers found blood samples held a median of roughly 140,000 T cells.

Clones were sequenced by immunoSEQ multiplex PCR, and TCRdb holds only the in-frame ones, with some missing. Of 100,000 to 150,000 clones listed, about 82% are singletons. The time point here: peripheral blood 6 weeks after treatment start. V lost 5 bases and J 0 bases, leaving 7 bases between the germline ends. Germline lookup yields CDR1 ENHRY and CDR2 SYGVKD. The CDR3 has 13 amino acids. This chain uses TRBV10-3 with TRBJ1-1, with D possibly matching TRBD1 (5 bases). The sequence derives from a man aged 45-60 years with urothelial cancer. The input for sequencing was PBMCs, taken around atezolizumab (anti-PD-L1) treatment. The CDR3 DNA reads TGTGCCATCAGTCAGGGATTGAACACTGAAGCTTTCTTT. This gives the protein CAISQGLNTEAFF.